The T cell receptor beta chain under discussion was sequenced for a study of blood T cell repertoires in COVID-19. Across the study: Samples came from the United States, Italy and Spain, spanning acute and convalescent COVID-19. T cells, B-cell-depleted T cells, or PBMCs supplied cDNA or gDNA.

Trimming removed 5 bases from V and 4 bases from J, with 23 bases in between. CDR1 is SEHNR and CDR2 is FQNEAQ in the germline V gene (reference sequence). The CDR3 spans 18 residues. Here immunoSEQ multiplex PCR was the method, and the copy in TCRdb shows in-frame clones only, minus some. This sample has about 240,000 clones, with approximately 78% found just once. The sequenced material came from peripheral blood. This TCR derives from a woman aged 18-29 years with acute or convalescent COVID-19. The rearrangement joins TRBV7-9 to TRBJ2-2, with D possibly matching TRBD1 (5 bases). The CDR3, as DNA: TGTGCCAGCAGCCAAAACGCTAGACCAGGGCGCCCCACCGGGGAGCTGTTTTTT. Translating it yields CASSQNARPGRPTGELFF.